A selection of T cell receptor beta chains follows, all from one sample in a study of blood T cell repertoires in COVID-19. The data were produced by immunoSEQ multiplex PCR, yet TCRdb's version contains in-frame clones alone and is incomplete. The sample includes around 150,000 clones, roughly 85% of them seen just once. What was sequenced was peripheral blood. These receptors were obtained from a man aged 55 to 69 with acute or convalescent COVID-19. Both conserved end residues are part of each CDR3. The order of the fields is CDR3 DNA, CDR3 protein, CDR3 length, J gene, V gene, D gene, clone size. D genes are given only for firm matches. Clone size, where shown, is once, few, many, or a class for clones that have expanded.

TGTGCCAGCAGCCCCCCCAGGGCCCTCTCCTACAATGAGCAGTTCTTC | CASSPPRALSYNEQFF | 16 | TRBJ2-1 | TRBV7-8 | - | -
TGTGCCTGGAGTCCCCCGGGTAGCGGGAGAAATTGGGGGCAGTACTTC | CAWSPPGSGRNWGQYF | 16 | TRBJ2-7 | TRBV30 | TRBD2 | once
TGTGCCAGTAGTGCCCCGGGACAGGGGGCGGGCGGCTACACCTTC | CASSAPGQGAGGYTF | 15 | TRBJ1-2 | TRBV19 | TRBD1 | -
TGTGCCACCAGTGCGGGTAGCGTTCACACCGGGGAGCTGTTTTTT | CATSAGSVHTGELFF | 15 | TRBJ2-2 | TRBV24-1 | - | -
TGTGCCAGGACGCGGGGGACTAGCACAGATACGCAGTATTTT | CARTRGTSTDTQYF | 14 | TRBJ2-3 | TRBV27 | TRBD2 | -
TGCGCCAGCAGTGATGGGACAGGGGTTTCGCATGAAAAACTGTTTTTT | CASSDGTGVSHEKLFF | 16 | TRBJ1-4 | TRBV10-2 | TRBD1 | -
TGTGCCAGCACCACTAGCGGGAGTCAGGGTGAGCAGTTCTTC | CASTTSGSQGEQFF | 14 | TRBJ2-1 | TRBV28 | TRBD2 | -
TGCGCCAGCAGCCAAGGGACAGGGTATCACCAGCCCCAGCATTTT | CASSQGTGYHQPQHF | 15 | TRBJ1-5 | TRBV4-1 | TRBD1 | -
TGTGCCAGTAGTTTGGGCAGGGGGGCTAACTATGGCTACACCTTC | CASSLGRGANYGYTF | 15 | TRBJ1-2 | TRBV19 | TRBD1 | -
TGCGCCAGCAGCTTGACTAGCGGGACCTACGAGCAGTACTTC | CASSLTSGTYEQYF | 14 | TRBJ2-7 | TRBV5-1 | TRBD2 | -
TGTGCCAGTAGTATCAGGCCTAGCAGAATTGGGCTTGATGAGCAGTTCTTC | CASSIRPSRIGLDEQFF | 17 | TRBJ2-1 | TRBV19 | - | -
TGTGCCAGCAGTTCGCAAGAGACCCAGTACTTC | CASSSQETQYF | 11 | TRBJ2-5 | TRBV7-3 | - | -
TGTGCCAGCAGTGGATCCAGGAACACTGAAGCTTTCTTT | CASSGSRNTEAFF | 13 | TRBJ1-1 | TRBV2 | - | -
TGTGCCAACGGGGACAGGGCAATAGGCTACACCTTC | CANGDRAIGYTF | 12 | TRBJ1-2 | TRBV12-3/TRBV12-4 | TRBD1 | -
TGTGCCAGCAGCTTAGGACAGGGGGCCGAAGAGACCCAGTACTTC | CASSLGQGAEETQYF | 15 | TRBJ2-5 | TRBV7-9 | TRBD1 | -
TGTGCCAGCAGCTTGCCCGGGACAGGGATGCCCTATGGCTACACCTTC | CASSLPGTGMPYGYTF | 16 | TRBJ1-2 | TRBV5-4 | TRBD1 | -
TGTGCCAGCAGTGATGGAGGGGCTGTCTACTATGGCTACACCTTC | CASSDGGAVYYGYTF | 15 | TRBJ1-2 | TRBV6-1 | - | once
TGTGCCAGCAGCTCCGACAGGGGATATTCACCCCTCCACTTT | CASSSDRGYSPLHF | 14 | TRBJ1-6 | TRBV3-1/TRBV3-2 | TRBD1 | once
TGTGCCAGCAGTTTGGGGGCGCTAGGGGACACTGAAGCTTTCTTT | CASSLGALGDTEAFF | 15 | TRBJ1-1 | TRBV28 | - | -
TGTGCCAGCAGCCCGAGGATCCAGCGAACTAGCACAGATACGCAGTATTTT | CASSPRIQRTSTDTQYF | 17 | TRBJ2-3 | TRBV5-4 | - | -
TGTGCCAGCTCGCGCAGGGGTAGCTCTGGAAACACCATATATTTT | CASSRRGSSGNTIYF | 15 | TRBJ1-3 | TRBV18 | - | -
TGTGCCAGCAGCCCCACTACTGGCGTCCCCGGGGAGCTGTTTTTT | CASSPTTGVPGELFF | 15 | TRBJ2-2 | TRBV3-1/TRBV3-2 | - | -
TGTGCCAGCCGACCTGACAGCTACGAGCAGTACTTC | CASRPDSYEQYF | 12 | TRBJ2-7 | TRBV28 | - | once
TGTGCCAGCAGCGTAGAGCCCCTTGAGGCGCAGGAGCAGTTCTTC | CASSVEPLEAQEQFF | 15 | TRBJ2-1 | TRBV9 | - | -
TGTGCCAGCAGTAGGGACTTAAGGGATGAGCAGTTCTTC | CASSRDLRDEQFF | 13 | TRBJ2-1 | TRBV2 | - | -
TGTGCCAGCAGCCCGGGACAGGGGGCAACTAATGAAAAACTGTTTTTT | CASSPGQGATNEKLFF | 16 | TRBJ1-4 | TRBV3-1/TRBV3-2 | TRBD1 | -
TGTGCCAGCAGCGCCCTAGGAAACACCATATATTTT | CASSALGNTIYF | 12 | TRBJ1-3 | TRBV9 | - | -
TGTGCCAGCAGCCTGTGGGACAGGCAAGGTGGAAACACCATATATTTT | CASSLWDRQGGNTIYF | 16 | TRBJ1-3 | TRBV21-1 | - | -
TGTGCCAGCAGTTATGGAGGGGAGGGGGAAAAACTGTTTTTT | CASSYGGEGEKLFF | 14 | TRBJ1-4 | TRBV6-5 | - | -
TGTGCCAGCAGCTTAGGGCTAGCGTACGAGCAGTACTTC | CASSLGLAYEQYF | 13 | TRBJ2-7 | TRBV11-2 | - | -
TGTGCCAGTAGCGGGTTACAAGAGACCCAGTACTTC | CASSGLQETQYF | 12 | TRBJ2-5 | TRBV19 | - | -
TGTGCCAGCAGTATACAGGGGAGAGATTCACCCCTCCACTTT | CASSIQGRDSPLHF | 14 | TRBJ1-6 | TRBV6-5 | TRBD1 | -
TGTGCCAGCGAGGGTACAGGGAGCAATGAGCAGTTCTTC | CASEGTGSNEQFF | 13 | TRBJ2-1 | TRBV28 | - | once
TGTGCCAGCAGACCGGCATCGGCGGGTGAGGATACGCAGTATTTT | CASRPASAGEDTQYF | 15 | TRBJ2-3 | TRBV6-5 | - | -
TGCAGCGTTGAAGATTCCCCCGGGACACCCTACGAGCAGTACTTC | CSVEDSPGTPYEQYF | 15 | TRBJ2-7 | TRBV29-1 | - | -
TGTGCCAGTCCCAAGCCGGGAGGGAGAAATGAGCAGTTCTTC | CASPKPGGRNEQFF | 14 | TRBJ2-1 | TRBV6-5 | TRBD2 | once
TGTGCCACCTCGACAGGCGGTAGCAATCAGCCCCAGCATTTT | CATSTGGSNQPQHF | 14 | TRBJ1-5 | TRBV28 | - | -
TGTGCCAGCAGCCCCCGCCCTGGACTAGCGGGAAGGTACGAGCAGTACTTC | CASSPRPGLAGRYEQYF | 17 | TRBJ2-7 | TRBV28 | TRBD2 | -
TGTGCCAGCAGTACCCGAGGGCGGGCCTACGAGCAGTACTTC | CASSTRGRAYEQYF | 14 | TRBJ2-7 | TRBV6-5 | - | -
TGTGCCAGCAGTCTGGACAGGAAAGGGACTGAAGCTTTCTTT | CASSLDRKGTEAFF | 14 | TRBJ1-1 | TRBV7-9 | TRBD1 | -
TGCAGCGCCGTACAAACGAACACTGAAGCTTTCTTT | CSAVQTNTEAFF | 12 | TRBJ1-1 | TRBV29-1 | - | -
TGCGCCAGCAGCCCAGGCTCGGCCCGCCAAACATACAATGAGCAGTTCTTC | CASSPGSARQTYNEQFF | 17 | TRBJ2-1 | TRBV4-1 | - | few
TGTGCCAGCAGCCCTGAGGGGGCCGGGGAGCTGTTTTTT | CASSPEGAGELFF | 13 | TRBJ2-2 | TRBV7-3 | - | -
TGTGCCAGCAGCGTAGGCGGCCTCCAAGAGACCCAGTACTTC | CASSVGGLQETQYF | 14 | TRBJ2-5 | TRBV9 | - | -
TGTGCCAGTAGTATAAGCCAGGTCCGTGGCTACACCTTC | CASSISQVRGYTF | 13 | TRBJ1-2 | TRBV19 | - | -
TGTGCCAGCAGCCAATCAATCCGGAGAAGCACAGATACGCAGTATTTT | CASSQSIRRSTDTQYF | 16 | TRBJ2-3 | TRBV14 | - | -
TGTGCCAGCTCACCACCGGGTGAAGCGTATGGCTACACCTTC | CASSPPGEAYGYTF | 14 | TRBJ1-2 | TRBV18 | - | -
TGTGCCACCAGTGAACTAGCGGCTAGCACAGATACGCAGTATTTT | CATSELAASTDTQYF | 15 | TRBJ2-3 | TRBV24-1 | TRBD2 | -
TGTGCCAGCAGCCTCGGCCAGGGGATGCTGGCTGAAGCTTTCTTT | CASSLGQGMLAEAFF | 15 | TRBJ1-1 | TRBV2 | - | -
TGTGCCAGCAGCTTAGTGAGGGTCGCGGGGGACACCGGGGAGCTGTTTTTT | CASSLVRVAGDTGELFF | 17 | TRBJ2-2 | TRBV11-2 | TRBD2 | -
TGTGCCAGCAGTGAGGGCCTAGCGGGAGGGCCTCGAACCGGGGAGCTGTTTTTT | CASSEGLAGGPRTGELFF | 18 | TRBJ2-2 | TRBV6-1 | TRBD2 | few
TGTGCCAGCAGCCAAGATCGGGTGGTGAACACTGAAGCTTTCTTT | CASSQDRVVNTEAFF | 15 | TRBJ1-1 | TRBV3-1/TRBV3-2 | - | few
TGCGCCAGCAGCTTGGGCCCGGAGCAAGATACGCAGTATTTT | CASSLGPEQDTQYF | 14 | TRBJ2-3 | TRBV5-1 | - | -